These 10 T cell receptor beta chains originate from one sample sequenced in a study of T cell repertoires in cytomegalovirus infection. No antigen has been assigned to these receptors. TCRdb recomputed calls from the reads with MiXCR, one row per CDR3 protein. The table has around 710,000 distinct CDR3 sequences, around 29% seen once. The sequencing used cultured CD8+ T cells from PBMCs, collected from culture after CMV antigen stimulation. These receptors were obtained from a human donor in good health (CMV status not recorded). Some clones in this sample may be carry-over from other donors' samples.

V is TRBV7-6 and J is TRBJ1-5, with a tentative D call TRBD1 (5 bases). Between the trimmed V and J ends, which lost 1 base and 2 bases, there was a span of 15 bases. This CDR3 contains 17 residues. Per the germline V gene, CDR1 is SGHVS and CDR2 is FNYEAQ. This chain's CDR3 is CASSLEQGEAGNQPQHF. As DNA, the CDR3 is TGTGCCAGCAGCTTAGAGCAGGGTGAGGCGGGCAATCAGCCCCAGCATTTT.

This chain uses TRBV10-1 with TRBJ1-2, with D hard to call. Trimming removed 0 bases at V and 2 bases at J, with 7 bases between. The CDR3 is 14 residues long. Germline loops: CDR1 WNHNN, CDR2 SYGVQD (reference sequence). DNA of the CDR3: TGCGCCAGCAGTGAGTCGAGGGTCAACTATGGCTACACCTTC. It codes for CASSESRVNYGYTF.

V and J are TRBV9 and TRBJ2-5; 11 nucleotides align to TRBD2. Germline trimming cut 2 bases from V and 4 bases from J; bases unmatched to any gene: 7. Germline CDR1 is SGDLS and CDR2 is YYNGEE. The CDR3 spans 16 residues. CDR3 nucleotides: TGTGCCAGCAGCGTCCCTACTAGCGGGGGAGGAGAGACCCAGTACTTC. It encodes CASSVPTSGGGETQYF.

This clonotype was seen a few times. Here the CDR3 DNA reads TGTGCCAGCAGTTACTCGAAAAGGACCCTCCGGGGTGAAGCTTTCTTT. This sequence encodes CASSYSKRTLRGEAFF. This chain joins TRBV6-5 and TRBJ1-1; D unclear. The CDR3 runs 16 residues. Germline CDR1 MNHEY, CDR2 SVGAGI. Trimming removed 0 bases from V and 7 bases from J, with 18 bases in between.

Here the CDR3 reads CASSARATSAGGGYTF. CDR3 in DNA: TGTGCCAGCAGTGCCAGGGCTACTTCTGCGGGTGGTGGCTACACCTTC. The genes are TRBV27 and TRBJ1-2; tentatively, D is TRBD1 (5 bases). Germline V gene sequence: CDR1 MNHEY, CDR2 SMNVEV (reference sequence). The CDR3 covers 16 residues. The ends were cut back, 5 bases at V and 7 bases at J, with 23 bases in the middle.

The V call is TRBV12-3 or TRBV12-4, the J call TRBJ1-5; 9 bases are a match to TRBD1. The junction had 6 bases not matched to a gene; V was cut back by 6 bases and J by 6 bases. This CDR3 has 14 amino acids. CDR3 DNA sequence: TGTGCCAGCAGCAATACAGGGGGCTTTCAGCCCCAGCATTTT. Translation gives CASSNTGGFQPQHF.

The chain recombines TRBV11-2 with TRBJ2-3, with no clear D. The CDR3 length is 12 residues. Trimming stripped 7 bases from V and 10 bases from J, with 15 bases between. Germline V gene sequence: CDR1 SGHAT, CDR2 FQNNGV. This chain's CDR3 is CASITTGAAQYF. CDR3 nucleotides: TGTGCCAGCATCACGACGGGCGCGGCGCAGTATTTT.

This clonotype was counted between two and nine times. V is TRBV24-1 and J is TRBJ1-5; TRBD1 might be the D (5 bases). Germline-derived CDR1 and CDR2 are KGHDR and SFDVKD. The germline V and J ends were trimmed by 5 bases and 5 bases, with 9 bases remaining between them. CDR3 length equals 13 residues. CDR3 DNA: TGTGCCACCAGTGTGACAGCCGATCAGCCCCAGCATTTT. Amino acid sequence: CATSVTADQPQHF.

This CDR3 reads CASSPDRGYRDEQYF. CDR3 bases: TGTGCCAGCAGCCCGGACAGGGGTTATCGGGACGAGCAGTACTTC. This chain uses TRBV27 with TRBJ2-7, with 9 nucleotides matching TRBD1. The CDR3 is made up of 15 amino acids. The V gene end was trimmed by 6 bases and the J gene end by 5 bases; junction bases not matched to a gene: 11. CDR1 is MNHEY and CDR2 is SMNVEV in the germline V gene (reference sequence).

The chain uses TRBV10-1 and TRBJ1-3; D perhaps matches TRBD1 (5 bases). Germline V gene data show CDR1 as WNHNN and CDR2 as SYGVQD (reference sequence). The length of the CDR3 is 18 residues. V lost 2 bases to trimming and J lost 0 bases, with 17 bases between them. The DNA for the CDR3 is TGCGCCAGCAGTGAGACCGGGGACGGCTGGTTCTCTGGAAACACCATATATTTT. Its protein product is CASSETGDGWFSGNTIYF.